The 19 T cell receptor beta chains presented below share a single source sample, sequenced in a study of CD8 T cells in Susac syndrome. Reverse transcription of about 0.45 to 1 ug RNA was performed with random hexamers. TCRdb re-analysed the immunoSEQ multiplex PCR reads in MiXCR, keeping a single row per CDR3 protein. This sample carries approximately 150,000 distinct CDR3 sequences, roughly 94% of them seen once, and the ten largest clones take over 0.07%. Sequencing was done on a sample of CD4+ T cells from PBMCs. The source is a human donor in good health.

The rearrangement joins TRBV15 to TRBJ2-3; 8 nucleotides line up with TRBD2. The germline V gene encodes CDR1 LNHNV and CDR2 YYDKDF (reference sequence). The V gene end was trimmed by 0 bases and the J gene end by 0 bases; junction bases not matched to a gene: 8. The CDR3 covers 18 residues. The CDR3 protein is CATSRDRPGTSSTDTQYF. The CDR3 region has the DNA TGTGCCACCAGCAGAGATAGGCCCGGGACTAGTAGCACAGATACGCAGTATTTT.

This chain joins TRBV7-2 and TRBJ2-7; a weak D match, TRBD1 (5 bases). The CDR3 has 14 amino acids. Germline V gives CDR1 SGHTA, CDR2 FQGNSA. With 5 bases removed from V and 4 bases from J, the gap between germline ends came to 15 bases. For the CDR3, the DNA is TGTGCCAGCAGCCCACAGCAGGGTGGTTACGAGCAGTACTTC. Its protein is CASSPQQGGYEQYF.

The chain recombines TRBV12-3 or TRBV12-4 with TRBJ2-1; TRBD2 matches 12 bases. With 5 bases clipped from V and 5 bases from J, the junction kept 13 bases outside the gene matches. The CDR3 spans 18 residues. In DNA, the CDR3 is TGTGCCAGCAGTCCGTCAATACTAGCGGGAGGTCTGAACAATGAGCAGTTCTTC. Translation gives CASSPSILAGGLNNEQFF.

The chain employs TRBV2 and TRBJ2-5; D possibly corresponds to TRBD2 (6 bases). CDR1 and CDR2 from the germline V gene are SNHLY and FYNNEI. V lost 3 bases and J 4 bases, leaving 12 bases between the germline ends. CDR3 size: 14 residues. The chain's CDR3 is CASSESSVGETQYF. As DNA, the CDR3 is TGTGCCAGCAGTGAGTCTAGCGTTGGAGAGACCCAGTACTTC.

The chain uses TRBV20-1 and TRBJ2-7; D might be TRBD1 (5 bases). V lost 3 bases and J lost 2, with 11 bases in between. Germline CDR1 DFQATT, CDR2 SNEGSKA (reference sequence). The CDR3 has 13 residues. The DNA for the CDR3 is TGCAGTGCTAGTTGGGGCCTAACCTACGAGCAGTACTTC. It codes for CSASWGLTYEQYF.

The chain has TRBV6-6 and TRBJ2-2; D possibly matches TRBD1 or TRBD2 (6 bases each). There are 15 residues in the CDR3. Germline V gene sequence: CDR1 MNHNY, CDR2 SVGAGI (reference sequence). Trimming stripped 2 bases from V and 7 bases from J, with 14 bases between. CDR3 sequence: CASSYARGRIGELFF. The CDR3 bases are TGTGCCAGCAGTTACGCCCGGGGGCGAATCGGGGAGCTGTTTTTT.

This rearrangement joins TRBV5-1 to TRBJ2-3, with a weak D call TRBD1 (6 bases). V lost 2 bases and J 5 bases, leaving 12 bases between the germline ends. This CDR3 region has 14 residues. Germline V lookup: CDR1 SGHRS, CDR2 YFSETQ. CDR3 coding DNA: TGCGCCAGCAGCTTTCCCCAACAGGGAGATACGCAGTATTTT. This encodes CASSFPQQGDTQYF.

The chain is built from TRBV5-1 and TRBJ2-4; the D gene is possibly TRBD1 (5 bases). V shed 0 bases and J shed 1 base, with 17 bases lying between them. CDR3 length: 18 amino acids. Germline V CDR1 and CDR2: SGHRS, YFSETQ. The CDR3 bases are TGCGCCAGCAGCTTGGTAACAGGTCCCTCTTGGGCCAAAAACATTCAGTACTTC. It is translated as CASSLVTGPSWAKNIQYF. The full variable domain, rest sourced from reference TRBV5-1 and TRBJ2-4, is KAGVTQTPRYLIKTRGQQVTLSCSPISGHRSVSWYQQTPGQGLQFLFEYFSETQRNKGNFPGRFSGRQFSNSRSEMNVSTLELGDSALYLCASSLVTGPSWAKNIQYFGAGTRLSVL.

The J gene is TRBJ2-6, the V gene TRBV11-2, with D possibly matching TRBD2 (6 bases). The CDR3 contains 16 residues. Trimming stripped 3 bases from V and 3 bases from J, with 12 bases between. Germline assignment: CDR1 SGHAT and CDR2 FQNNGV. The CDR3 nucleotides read TGTGCCAGCAGCTTCCCTAGGGGAGGTGGGGCCAACGTCCTGACTTTC. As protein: CASSFPRGGGANVLTF.

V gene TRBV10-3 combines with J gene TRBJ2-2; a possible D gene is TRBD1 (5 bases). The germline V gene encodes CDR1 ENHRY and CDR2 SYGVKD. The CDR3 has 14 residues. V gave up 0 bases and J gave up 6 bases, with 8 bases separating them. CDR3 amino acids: CAISESQGAGELFF. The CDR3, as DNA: TGTGCCATCAGTGAGTCGCAGGGCGCCGGGGAGCTGTTTTTT.

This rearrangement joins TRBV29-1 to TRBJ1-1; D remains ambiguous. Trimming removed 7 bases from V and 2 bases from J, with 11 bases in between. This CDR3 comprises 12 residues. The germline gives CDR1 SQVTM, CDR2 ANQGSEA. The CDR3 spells CSARQTNTEAFF. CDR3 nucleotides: TGCAGCGCCCGACAAACTAACACTGAAGCTTTCTTT.

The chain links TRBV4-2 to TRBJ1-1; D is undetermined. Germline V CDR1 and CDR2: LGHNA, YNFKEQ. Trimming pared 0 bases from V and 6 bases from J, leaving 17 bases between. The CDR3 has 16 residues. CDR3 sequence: CASSQDWTAVRSEAFF. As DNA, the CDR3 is TGTGCCAGCAGCCAAGATTGGACCGCAGTGCGGTCTGAAGCTTTCTTT.

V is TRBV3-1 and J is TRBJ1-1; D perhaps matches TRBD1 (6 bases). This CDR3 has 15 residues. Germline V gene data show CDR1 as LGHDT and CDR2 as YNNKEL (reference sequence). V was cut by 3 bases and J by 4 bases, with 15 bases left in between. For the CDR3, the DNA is TGTGCCAGCAGCCACCCAACAGGGAGGGGCACTGAAGCTTTCTTT. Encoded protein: CASSHPTGRGTEAFF.

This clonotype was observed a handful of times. The chain's CDR3 is CASSFSQSYTEAFF. The CDR3 region has the DNA TGCGCCAGCAGCTTTTCACAGTCCTACACTGAAGCTTTCTTT. The chain has TRBV5-1 and TRBJ1-1; D unresolved. Germline assignment: CDR1 SGHRS and CDR2 YFSETQ. V lost 2 bases, J lost 3 bases, and 11 bases lay in between. This CDR3 is 14 amino acids long.

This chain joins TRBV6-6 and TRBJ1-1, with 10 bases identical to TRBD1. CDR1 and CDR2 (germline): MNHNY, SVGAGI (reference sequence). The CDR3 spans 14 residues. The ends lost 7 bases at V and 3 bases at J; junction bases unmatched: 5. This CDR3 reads CASTKTGGYTEAFF. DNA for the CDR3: TGTGCCAGCACCAAGACAGGGGGCTACACTGAAGCTTTCTTT.

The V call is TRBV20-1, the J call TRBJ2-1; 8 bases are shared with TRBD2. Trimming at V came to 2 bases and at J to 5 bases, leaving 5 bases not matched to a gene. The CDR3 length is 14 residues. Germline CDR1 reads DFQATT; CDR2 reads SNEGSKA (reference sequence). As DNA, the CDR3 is TGCAGTGCTAGAAGGCGGGAGGAAAACAATGAGCAGTTCTTC. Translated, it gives CSARRREENNEQFF.

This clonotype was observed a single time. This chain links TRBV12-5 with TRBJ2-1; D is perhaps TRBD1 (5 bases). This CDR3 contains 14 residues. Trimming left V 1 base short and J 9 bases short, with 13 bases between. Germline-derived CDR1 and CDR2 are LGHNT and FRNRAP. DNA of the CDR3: TGTGCTAGTGGTTTGGGGACAACAAAGGGTGAGCAGTTCTTC. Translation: CASGLGTTKGEQFF.

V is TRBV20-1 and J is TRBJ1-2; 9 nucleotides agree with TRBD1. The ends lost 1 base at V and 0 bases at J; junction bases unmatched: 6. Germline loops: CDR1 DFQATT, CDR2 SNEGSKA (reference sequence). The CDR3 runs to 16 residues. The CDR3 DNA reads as TGCAGTGCTAGAGTAGGGACAGGGAACACTAACTATGGCTACACCTTC. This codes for CSARVGTGNTNYGYTF.

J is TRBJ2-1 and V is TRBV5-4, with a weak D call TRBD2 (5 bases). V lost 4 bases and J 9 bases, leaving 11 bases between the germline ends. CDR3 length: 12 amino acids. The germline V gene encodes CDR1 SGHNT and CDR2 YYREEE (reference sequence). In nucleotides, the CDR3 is TGTGCCAGCAGCCAATGGAGGACTGAGCAGTTCTTC. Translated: CASSQWRTEQFF.